These 13 T cell receptor beta chains came from one sample sequenced in a study of post-analysis software for immune sequencing data (dated by TCRdb to between 2014 and 2017). What the research found in general, with its limitations: Patients showed significantly higher frequencies than controls for roughly five TRBV segments, among them TRBV5-6, TRBV5-1 and TRBV20-1.

Their specific antigens are unknown. The library was built by means of PCR. Reads for this sample came from an Illumina HiSeq 2500. Unique molecular identifiers were incorporated into TCR beta cDNA libraries to reduce PCR and sequencing biases. Starting from the raw public reads, TCRdb applied fastp trimming at Q25, assembled clones with MiXCR and retained in-frame beta chains. Every CDR3 protein is listed once, alongside the most common genes and DNA of its rows. This sample lists about 170,000 distinct CDR3 sequences; around 28% were detected once. The ten largest clones capture approximately 1.4% of the sample. What was sequenced was blood. The receptors shown here come from a girl aged 5 to 17 with multiple sclerosis.

This clonotype showed up many times. The chain combines TRBV5-1 with TRBJ2-7; D call uncertain. This CDR3 has 14 residues. Trimming took off 1 base at V and 2 bases at J, with 10 bases between the two ends. Germline V gene lookup returns CDR1 SGHRS and CDR2 YFSETQ. CDR3 in amino acids: CASSLSFPAYEQYF. For the CDR3, the DNA is TGCGCCAGCAGCTTGTCCTTCCCGGCCTACGAGCAGTACTTC.

About this clonotype: One end of the junction is discordant with germline, which a read error may explain. The chain uses TRBV12-3 or TRBV12-4 and TRBJ2-2; the D is unclear. The CDR3 is made up of 13 amino acids. In nucleotides, the CDR3 is TGTGTCAGCAGCCGTCATTACACCGGGGAGCTGTTTTTT. Translated, it gives CVSSRHYTGELFF.

At least ten counts were recorded for this clonotype. This chain uses TRBV10-3 with TRBJ1-2; TRBD1 matches at 8 bases. The CDR3 is made up of 13 amino acids. The trim removed 6 bases at V and 8 bases at J, leaving 8 bases unmatched. Germline V lookup: CDR1 ENHRY, CDR2 SYGVKD. The CDR3 nucleotides read TGTGCCATCAGACAGGGGGGAGAAGAGGGCTACACCTTC. Translation: CAIRQGGEEGYTF.

This rearrangement joins TRBV5-1 to TRBJ1-1, with 7 bases identical to TRBD1. Germline lookup yields CDR1 SGHRS and CDR2 YFSETQ. Trimming at V came to 7 bases and at J to 4 bases, leaving 10 bases not matched to a gene. CDR3 size: 14 residues. CDR3 in DNA: TGCGCCAGCGGCCTTGAGGGGGCACCCACTGAAGCTTTCTTT. Encoded protein: CASGLEGAPTEAFF.

This sequence joins TRBV7-2 and TRBJ2-3, with TRBD2 matching over 7 bases. Unmatched junction bases numbered 0, after V lost 5 bases and J lost 1 base. CDR1 and CDR2 from the germline V gene are SGHTA and FQGNSA. The CDR3 loop spans 13 amino acids. The CDR3, as DNA: TGTGCCAGCAGCCGGGAGGGCACAGATACGCAGTATTTT. Its translation: CASSREGTDTQYF.

About this clonotype: A much bigger clone sits one base away, suggesting this may be a read error. The chain has TRBV27 and TRBJ2-7; 9 bases are a match to TRBD2. This CDR3 region has 14 residues. Germline V gives CDR1 MNHEY, CDR2 SMNVEV (reference sequence). V lost 6 bases, J lost 6 bases, and 9 bases stayed unmatched. CDR3: CASRPLAGEGEQYF. Here the CDR3 DNA reads TGTGCCAGCAGGCCGTTAGCGGGAGAAGGCGAGCAGTACTTC.

The chain combines TRBV11-2 with TRBJ1-2; 7 bases match TRBD1. With 3 bases clipped from V and 4 bases from J, the junction kept 5 bases outside the gene matches. Per germline, CDR1 SGHAT and CDR2 FQNNGV. The CDR3 length is 14 residues. The CDR3 here is CASSFYRGPYGYTF. In DNA form, the CDR3 reads TGTGCCAGCAGCTTCTACAGGGGACCCTATGGCTACACCTTC.

As regards this clonotype: It may be a read error: a sequence one base away is much more abundant. The rearrangement joins TRBV4-1 to TRBJ2-7, with 10 bases identical to TRBD2. CDR3 length: 15 amino acids. Per germline, CDR1 MGHRA and CDR2 YSYEKL. V was clipped by 2 bases and J by 7 bases; unmatched bases: 8. CDR3 coding DNA: TGCGCCAGCAGCCAACTAGCGGGAGAGGTCAATGAGCAGTACTTC. It encodes CASSQLAGEVNEQYF.

This clonotype has more than one count but fewer than ten. This rearrangement joins TRBV28 to TRBJ1-1; 7 bases align to TRBD1. The germline V gene has CDR1 MDHEN and CDR2 SYDVKM. The CDR3 runs 14 residues. V lost 5 bases, J lost 1 base, and 4 bases stayed unmatched. CDR3 sequence reads: CASSETGQNTEAFF. CDR3 nucleotides: TGTGCCAGCAGTGAGACAGGGCAGAACACTGAAGCTTTCTTT.

At least ten counts were recorded for this clonotype. CDR3 region: CASSVAGAPYNEQFF. In nucleotides, the CDR3 is TGTGCCAGCAGCGTAGCGGGAGCCCCCTACAATGAGCAGTTCTTC. The chain has TRBV9 and TRBJ2-1; D is perhaps TRBD2 (6 bases). Germline V gene lookup returns CDR1 SGDLS and CDR2 YYNGEE. With 0 bases removed from V and 2 bases from J, the gap between germline ends came to 9 bases. This CDR3 contains 15 residues.

This clonotype was found a few times. The rearrangement uses TRBV7-2 and TRBJ2-4; D possibly corresponds to TRBD2 (6 bases). The V end was cut by 4 bases, the J end by 9 bases, with 16 bases between. The germline gives CDR1 SGHTA, CDR2 FQGNSA. This CDR3 has 14 residues. The CDR3 spells CASSCDSGRSIQYF. In DNA, the CDR3 is TGTGCCAGCAGCTGCGATAGCGGAAGAAGCATTCAGTACTTC. Using reference TRBV7-2 and TRBJ2-4 for the parts outside the CDR3, the full variable domain is GAGVSQSPSNKVTEKGKDVELRCDPISGHTALYWYRQSLGQGLEFLIYFQGNSAPDKSGLPSDRFSAERTGGSVSTLTIQRTQQEDSAVYLCASSCDSGRSIQYFGAGTRLSVL.

This clonotype was seen at least ten times. CDR3 protein: CASSLGLELDEQFF. In nucleotides, the CDR3 is TGTGCCAGCAGCTTGGGACTAGAACTCGATGAGCAGTTCTTC. The chain links TRBV7-2 to TRBJ2-1, with 8 positions matching TRBD2. The CDR3 is 14 amino acids. V was pared by 3 bases and J by 8 bases, with 6 bases of the junction left unmatched. Germline V gene sequence: CDR1 SGHTA, CDR2 FQGNSA.

This clonotype was found a few times. The chain carries TRBV20-1 and TRBJ1-5; 9 bases agree with TRBD1. The CDR3 runs to 14 residues. The germline V gene encodes CDR1 DFQATT and CDR2 SNEGSKA (reference sequence). The J segment lost 6 bases and the V segment lost 4 bases, leaving 7 bases of the junction unmatched. The CDR3 is CSATLQGARQPQHF. CDR3 sequence (DNA): TGCAGTGCTACTTTACAGGGGGCTCGTCAGCCCCAGCATTTT.